Presented here are 17 T cell receptor beta chains from one specimen sequenced in a study of cytomegalovirus exposure and HLA in healthy donors. The PCR made use of 60 Vbeta and 13 Jbeta primers. Method: immunoSEQ multiplex PCR; TCRdb's copy keeps in-frame clones and lacks some. The sample totals under 150,000 clones; its top ten clones hold less than 3.5%. Input material: PBMCs. The source of these receptors is a man in his forties or fifties in good health and CMV-seronegative.

Here the CDR3 reads CATSGSGDNEQFF. The CDR3 bases are TGTGCCACTTCGGGTAGCGGGGACAATGAGCAGTTCTTC. The rearrangement joins TRBV10-3 to TRBJ2-1; 8 bases agree with TRBD2. J gave up 5 bases and V 10 bases, and 7 bases lay outside the gene matches. Germline V CDR1 and CDR2: ENHRY, SYGVKD. This CDR3 has 13 amino acids.

CDR3 sequence reads: CASSPVGREETQYF. In nucleotides, the CDR3 is TGTGCCAGCAGCCCGGTCGGCAGGGAAGAGACCCAGTACTTC. The V call is TRBV14, the J call TRBJ2-5; D possibly corresponds to TRBD1 (5 bases). The length of the CDR3 is 14 residues. The ends were cut back, 4 bases at V and 3 bases at J, with 12 bases in the middle. Germline V CDR1 and CDR2: SGHDN, FVKESK.

The rearrangement links TRBV7-9 to TRBJ1-1, with D perhaps matching TRBD1 (5 bases). Trimming pared 0 bases from V and 1 base from J, leaving 9 bases between. Germline CDR1 is SEHNR and CDR2 is FQNEAQ (reference sequence). The length of the CDR3 is 15 residues. CDR3 coding DNA: TGTGCCAGCAGCTTAGCAGGGGCCGGGAACACTGAAGCTTTCTTT. This translates into CASSLAGAGNTEAFF.

About this clone itself: The sample has other DNA sequences that encode this CDR3 too. The chain links TRBV4-2 to TRBJ2-3, with TRBD2 matching 10 bases. Germline V lookup: CDR1 LGHNA, CDR2 YNFKEQ. V was clipped by 0 bases and J by 4 bases; unmatched bases: 1. This CDR3 region has 15 residues. CDR3 coding DNA: TGTGCCAGCAGCCAAGAAGCGGGGGGGCCAGATACGCAGTATTTT. Protein: CASSQEAGGPDTQYF.

The gene calls are TRBV29-1 and TRBJ2-5; TRBD1 aligns across 10 bases. This CDR3 contains 13 residues. Germline V gene data show CDR1 as SQVTM and CDR2 as ANQGSEA. Trimming cost V 6 bases and J 4 bases; bases outside gene matches: 5. The CDR3 DNA reads as TGCAGCGTCGTGACAGGGGGCGCAGAGACCCAGTACTTC. It is translated as CSVVTGGAETQYF. The full variable domain, with the rest looked up from reference TRBV29-1 and TRBJ2-5, is SAVISQKPSRDICQRGTSLTIQCQVDSQVTMMFWYRQQPGQSLTLIATANQGSEATYESGFVIDKFPISRPNLTFSTLTVSNMSPEDSSIYLCSVVTGGAETQYFGPGTRLLVL.

The V call is TRBV10-3, the J call TRBJ2-7, with 7 positions matching TRBD1. The V gene end was trimmed by 9 bases and the J gene end by 6 bases; junction bases not matched to a gene: 5. Per the germline V gene, CDR1 is ENHRY and CDR2 is SYGVKD. This CDR3 contains 11 residues. CDR3 bases: TGTGCCATAACTGCAGGGGGCGAGCAGTACTTC. It is translated as CAITAGGEQYF.

In DNA, the CDR3 is TGTGCCAGTAGTATCCAGGGGGGATACGAGCAGTACTTC. Amino acids: CASSIQGGYEQYF. The V call is TRBV19, the J call TRBJ2-7, with a possible D match to TRBD1 (7 bases). The CDR3 covers 13 residues. V lost 3 bases to trimming and J lost 4 bases, with 10 bases between them. Per the germline V gene, CDR1 is LNHDA and CDR2 is SQIVND (reference sequence).

The V call is TRBV12-5, the J call TRBJ1-5; 7 bases match TRBD1. The CDR3 is made up of 13 amino acids. V shed 7 bases and J 5 bases; nucleotides not matched to a gene: 5. CDR1 is LGHNT, CDR2 FRNRAP, per germline. For the CDR3, the DNA is TGTGCTAGTGCCAAGGGGGCCGATCAGCCCCAGCATTTT. Its protein product is CASAKGADQPQHF.

The chain's CDR3 is CAISEWQGNAGANVLTF. The CDR3, as DNA: TGTGCCATCAGTGAGTGGCAGGGAAATGCTGGGGCCAACGTCCTGACTTTC. V and J are TRBV10-3 and TRBJ2-6; D may be TRBD1 (5 bases). This CDR3 is built from 17 residues. Per germline, CDR1 ENHRY and CDR2 SYGVKD. V lost 1 base to trimming and J lost 2 bases, with 12 bases between them.

This rearrangement joins TRBV6-5 to TRBJ1-2, with unresolved D. V was pared by 2 bases and J by 5 bases, with 15 bases between. The V gene's germline CDR1 is MNHEY and CDR2 SVGAGI. The CDR3 loop spans 15 amino acids. The CDR3 region has the DNA TGTGCCAGCAGTTACGTAAACAGAATAGAATATGGCTACACCTTC. The encoded protein is CASSYVNRIEYGYTF.

V and J are TRBV18 and TRBJ1-1; D possibly corresponds to TRBD1 (6 bases). Germline loops: CDR1 KGHSH, CDR2 LQKENI. The CDR3 is 13 amino acids. Trimming shortened V by 2 bases and J by 4 bases, and 8 bases separated the two germline ends. CDR3 residues: CASSPGGPTEAFF. The DNA for the CDR3 is TGTGCCAGCTCACCAGGGGGCCCCACTGAAGCTTTCTTT.

V and J are TRBV11-2 and TRBJ2-3, with 9 bases that match TRBD1. This CDR3 contains 15 residues. The J segment lost 2 bases and the V segment lost 6 bases, leaving 6 bases of the junction unmatched. Germline V CDR1 and CDR2: SGHAT, FQNNGV. The CDR3 is CASSVRTGVTDTQYF. The CDR3 region has the DNA TGTGCCAGCAGTGTGAGGACAGGGGTCACAGATACGCAGTATTTT.

This chain connects TRBV7-2 to TRBJ2-7; 11 bases align to TRBD2. In germline, CDR1 is SGHTA, CDR2 FQGNSA. Trimming removed 5 bases from V and 2 bases from J; junction bases left unmatched: 11. CDR3 length: 17 residues. The CDR3 DNA sequence: TGTGCCAGCAGCCTCACTTCTAGCGGGGGGTCTCCCTACGAGCAGTACTTC. Residues: CASSLTSSGGSPYEQYF.

Of note for this clone: Other nucleotide sequences from this sample produce the same CDR3. The gene calls are TRBV5-6 and TRBJ1-1; unclear D gene. Per the germline V gene, CDR1 is SGHDT and CDR2 is YYEEEE. The CDR3 has 13 residues. Between the trimmed V and J ends, which lost 2 bases and 2 bases, there was a span of 7 bases. CDR3 sequence: CASSFGGNTEAFF. The CDR3 region has the DNA TGTGCCAGCAGCTTCGGCGGTAACACTGAAGCTTTCTTT.

The chain uses TRBV7-3 and TRBJ2-3; D is possibly TRBD2 (5 bases). The germline V gene has CDR1 SGHTA and CDR2 FQGTGA. V lost 6 bases and J 2 bases, leaving 12 bases between the germline ends. This CDR3 is built from 14 residues. For the CDR3, the DNA is TGTGCCAGCAGGGACGGAGGATCCACAGATACGCAGTATTTT. Amino acid sequence: CASRDGGSTDTQYF.

This sequence joins TRBV7-8 and TRBJ2-7; possible D gene TRBD2, 7 bases. Between the trimmed V and J ends, which lost 1 base and 2 bases, there was a span of 12 bases. The CDR3 has 15 amino acids. The germline V gene has CDR1 SGHVS and CDR2 FQNEAQ. CDR3 coding DNA: TGTGCCAGCAGCTTAGGGCACGGGGGGCCCTACGAGCAGTACTTC. It yields the protein CASSLGHGGPYEQYF.

The chain joins TRBV27 to TRBJ1-1; 7 nucleotides agree with TRBD1. Per germline, CDR1 MNHEY and CDR2 SMNVEV (reference sequence). With V trimmed by 5 bases and J by 4 bases, 4 bases remained unmatched. This CDR3 region has 13 residues. This CDR3 is CASSKTGSTEAFF. The CDR3 nucleotides read TGTGCCAGCAGTAAGACAGGGAGCACTGAAGCTTTCTTT.